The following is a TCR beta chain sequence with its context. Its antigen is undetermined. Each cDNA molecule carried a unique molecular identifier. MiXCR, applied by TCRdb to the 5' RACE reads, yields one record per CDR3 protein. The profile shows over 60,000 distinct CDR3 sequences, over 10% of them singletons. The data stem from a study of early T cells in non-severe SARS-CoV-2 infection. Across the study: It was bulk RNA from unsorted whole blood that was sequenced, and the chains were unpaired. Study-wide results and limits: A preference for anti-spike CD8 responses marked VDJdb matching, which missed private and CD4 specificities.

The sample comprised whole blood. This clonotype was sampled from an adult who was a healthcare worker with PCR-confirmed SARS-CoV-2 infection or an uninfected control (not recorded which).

CDR3 DNA: TGCGCCAGCAGCCAAGATAACAGCGGGGGGGCCTTCGGGGAGCTGTTTTTT. Translated, it gives CASSQDNSGGAFGELFF. This chain uses TRBV4-1 with TRBJ2-2, with 10 nucleotides matching TRBD2. After removal of 0 bases from V and 7 bases from J, the junction contained 8 bases not matched to a gene. The CDR3 loop spans 17 amino acids. Looked up from germline, CDR1 is MGHRA and CDR2 is YSYEKL.